This passage covers 4 T cell receptor beta chains from one sample sequenced in a study of T cells after yellow fever vaccination. TCRdb fed the 5' RACE reads into MiXCR, producing one record per CDR3 protein. The sample comprises 100,000 to 150,000 distinct CDR3 sequences, 13% to 15% of which are singletons, and around 40% rests with the top ten. This specimen consisted of CD8+ T cells sorted from PBMCs, obtained 5 days after the yellow fever booster vaccination. The receptors stem from a man aged 18 to 35 who received the YFV17D yellow fever vaccine.

In its sample, this clonotype was seen a few times. V and J are TRBV4-2 and TRBJ1-5; D uncertain. This CDR3 comprises 16 residues. The ends were cut back, 1 base at V and 5 bases at J, with 15 bases in the middle. Germline values: CDR1 LGHNA, CDR2 YNFKEQ. As DNA, the CDR3 is TGTGCCAGCAGCCAAGGGGAGGGAGGAGGAGATCAGCCCCAGCATTTT. This translates into CASSQGEGGGDQPQHF.

The rearrangement links TRBV7-9 to TRBJ1-1; a weak D match, TRBD1 (5 bases). Trimming removed 5 bases from V and 3 bases from J, with 16 bases in between. The germline gives CDR1 SEHNR, CDR2 FQNEAQ (reference sequence). The CDR3 runs to 15 residues. Here the CDR3 DNA reads TGTGCCAGCAGCCCACAGGTACTCGTGCACACTGAAGCTTTCTTT. It is translated as CASSPQVLVHTEAFF. The whole variable domain, filled in from reference TRBV7-9 and TRBJ1-1, reads DTGVSQNPRHKITKRGQNVTFRCDPISEHNRLYWYRQTLGQGPEFLTYFQNEAQLEKSRLLSDRFSAERPKGSFSTLEIQRTEQGDSAMYLCASSPQVLVHTEAFFGQGTRLTVV.

The chain links TRBV12-5 to TRBJ2-5; possible D gene TRBD2, 7 bases. This CDR3 is 13 amino acids long. Trimming cost V 10 bases and J 1 base, with 13 bases left between them. Per the germline V gene, CDR1 is LGHNT and CDR2 is FRNRAP. The CDR3 region is CATEGGFQETQYF. CDR3 sequence (DNA): TGTGCTACCGAGGGGGGGTTCCAAGAGACCCAGTACTTC.

This chain uses TRBV4-1 with TRBJ2-2; D is unclear. V was cut by 1 base and J by 0 bases, with 3 bases left in between. CDR3 length: 14 amino acids. Germline V CDR1 and CDR2: MGHRA, YSYEKL. CDR3 in amino acids: CASSQGPNTGELFF. DNA for the CDR3: TGCGCCAGCAGCCAAGGGCCGAACACCGGGGAGCTGTTTTTT.